This T cell receptor beta chain was sequenced during a study of blood T cell repertoires in COVID-19 (dated by TCRdb to 2020 to 2022). Background on the whole study: Samples from collaborators originated in the United States, Italy and Spain and spanned both the acute and convalescent phases of COVID-19. The prospective study material was composed of cDNA or gDNA derived from T cells, B-cell-depleted T cells, or PBMCs. Subjects who had been exposed to COVID-19, were actively infected with it, or had recovered from it provided the deeply sampled blood TCRbeta repertoires that made up the dataset. The repertoires were released in a freely available public database meant as a resource for research on the immune response to SARS-CoV-2. The samples were drawn from two sources: the first 160 participants of the ongoing ImmuneRACE study, and fewer than 1,500 subjects contributed by 6 global collaborators. Nearly every sample came with metadata listing a de-identified subject ID, COVID-19 status, age in years and sex. Where available, HLA class I and class II types were taken from metadata supplied by the sample provider and were not determined by assay-based typing.

The cysteine opens and the phenylalanine closes a CDR3 of 13 amino acids. Left in the record is the CDR3 DNA by itself, 39 bases read in frame from the first base. The V end loses 4 bases and the J end loses 7 bases, and a stretch of 16 bases separates them. CDR1 SQVTM and CDR2 ANQGSEA are derived from the germline V gene. Points the paper makes about the study in general: The quantity of clinical and demographic metadata differed by source and by participant and was supplied without curation.

TCRbeta CDR3 regions were amplified from genomic DNA using the immunoSEQ Assay, a bias-controlled multiplex PCR. The published analysis was carried out like this. Nucleated cell counts per sample were estimated from amplification of reference gene primers within the assay. To quantify the absolute abundance of each unique TCRbeta CDR3 rearrangement, sequence reads were collapsed and filtered. For each sample, productive Simpson clonality was calculated as the square root of Simpson's diversity index across productive rearrangements. In TCRdb, the immuneACCESS table is reduced to in-frame sequences with V and J assigned. These tables do not hold every clone; where another copy was compared, an unresolved V gene accounts for under half, and the others remain unexplained. That table is the source of V, J and clone size, and D and trimming were worked out from the DNA. The sample table holds a few hundred thousand clones, of which approximately 78% were seen once. The top ten clonotypes cover around 8.8% of the sample.

As regards this clone: Its antigen is still unknown. No quality values exist for individual bases; no much larger clone is one base distant.

Enrolling through a virtual design, the prospective study's participants ranged in age from roughly 18 to 95 years and lived across about two dozen United States geographic areas. In the prospective study, participants were assigned to cohorts based on the clinical history participants reported in a screening survey and a study questionnaire. For ImmuneRACE Cohort 3, a participant was defined as recovered based on two consecutive negative NP/OP PCR tests, clearance by a healthcare professional, or resolution of symptoms. Mobile phlebotomists in the prospective study collected whole blood, serum and a nasopharyngeal or oropharyngeal swab from every participant. Additional blood draws and questionnaires over an approximately 2-month period could optionally be provided by prospective study participants. Prospective study blood samples were shipped either frozen or at room temperature before DNA extraction.

The sequencing input was PBMCs or T cells enriched from blood (not recorded which). This chain joins TRBV29-1 to TRBJ1-1; TRBD1 is a possible D gene, resting on 5 matching bases. The clonotype originates from a man aged 35 to 55 who had recovered from COVID-19. The DNA sequence follows: TGCAGCGTTGGCCGTGGGGGAGGCCTTGAAGCTTTCTTT. Translation gives CSVGRGGGLEAFF.